This TCR beta chain derives from a study of post-analysis software for immune sequencing data. For the study at large: There were relapsing-remitting, secondary progressive and progressive-relapsing multiple sclerosis among the disease courses included.

Comment on this clonotype: The antigen is undetermined.

Study outcomes and limitations: Elevated frequency relative to controls characterized four to six TRBV segments in patients, TRBV5-6, TRBV5-1 and TRBV20-1 among them. The F measure placed samples prepared in the same batch into strongly shared clusters.

cDNA libraries of TCR beta carried unique molecular identifiers. There were roughly 0.95 to 11 million T cells, and 450,000 to 550,000 cDNA molecules came from them. A single record per CDR3 protein comes from TCRdb applying MiXCR to the PCR reads. The sample includes around 770,000 distinct CDR3 sequences, 35% to 55% of them seen just once. Germline V gene lookup returns CDR1 SQVTM and CDR2 ANQGSEA. This CDR3 contains 13 residues. Trimming shortened V by 0 bases and J by 3 bases, and 9 bases separated the two germline ends. This clonotype originated in a girl aged 10 to 17 with multiple sclerosis. V gene TRBV29-1 combines with J gene TRBJ2-7; D is uncertain. The specimen was blood. The CDR3 loop reads CSVEDTEIYEQYF. The DNA for the CDR3 is TGCAGCGTTGAAGATACGGAGATCTACGAGCAGTACTTC.